This TCR beta chain was sequenced for a study of CD8+CD57+ T cells in acquired aplastic anemia. Overall study context: An average of about 3.4 ug of DNA was obtained from sorted CD4+ and CD8+ cells. The study, taken as a whole, reports: It was found that fewer than 35 CD8+ CDR3 sequences were shared between patients and controls.

This clonotype was picked up a small number of times. Its cognate antigen is unknown. Selection for sequencing was limited to patients who had shown CD8+CD57+ cell expansion by flow cytometry. When blood sampling took place, the patients had received no therapy. Genomic DNA was employed as the template in profiling TCR beta VDJ and CDR3. TCRdb redid the calling of the reads with MiXCR, one entry per CDR3 protein. The table has hundreds of thousands of distinct CDR3 sequences, around 30% seen once; the top ten hold around 0.82%. This clonotype was sampled from a human donor with aplastic anemia. The sequenced sample was sorted CD4+, CD8+, or CD8+CD57+ T cells (not recorded which) from PBMCs.

The CDR3 sequence is CASSEQGRNQPQHF. The CDR3 bases are TGTGCCAGCAGCGAACAGGGTCGGAATCAGCCCCAGCATTTT. The chain joins TRBV2 to TRBJ1-5, with a possible D match to TRBD1 (6 bases). In germline, CDR1 is SNHLY, CDR2 FYNNEI. With 6 bases removed from V and 4 bases from J, the gap between germline ends came to 13 bases. The CDR3 spans 14 residues.